This TCR beta chain was profiled in a study of blood T cell repertoires in COVID-19. The study drew participants aged 18 to 89 years from roughly 25 US areas. Researchers sorted participants into cohorts using their self-reported clinical history. V lost 5 bases to trimming and J lost 2 bases, with 12 bases between them. Germline CDR1 LGHNA, CDR2 YSLEER. The CDR3 length is 14 residues. Study processing details: Reference gene primer amplification gave estimated nucleated cell counts. The data were produced by immunoSEQ multiplex PCR, yet TCRdb's version contains in-frame clones alone and is incomplete. The D gene and trimming were derived from the DNA, and the V and J assignments and clone size from that table. The sample holds 250,000 to 400,000 clones, more than 90% seen once.

The chain links TRBV4-3 to TRBJ2-5; maybe TRBD1 (7 bases). This TCR was recovered from a man aged 55 to 70 who had recovered from COVID-19. Sequenced material: PBMCs or T cells enriched from blood (not recorded which). CDR3 sequence reads: CASSFQGGQETQYF. Written as DNA, the CDR3 is TGCGCCAGCAGCTTCCAGGGGGGACAAGAGACCCAGTACTTC.